A selection of T cell receptor beta chains follows, all from one sample in a study of blood T cell repertoires in COVID-19. The table came from immunoSEQ multiplex PCR; TCRdb's copy has only in-frame clones and leaves some out. The sample carries about 200,000 clones, about three quarters recorded once. Sequenced material: peripheral blood. These TCRs come from a woman between 65 and 79 years old with acute or convalescent COVID-19. The CDR3 runs from the conserved cysteine through the conserved F or W. The D gene is left open where the match is weak. Clone size appears in some rows only: once, few, many, or a class for an expanded clone.

D gene	V gene	clone size	J gene	CDR3 protein	CDR3 DNA
.	TRBV3-1/TRBV3-2	.	TRBJ1-6	CASSQDGTVMALHF	TGTGCCAGCAGCCAAGATGGCACAGTCATGGCCCTCCACTTT
.	TRBV18	.	TRBJ2-2	CASSARLDTDNMFF	TGTGCCAGCTCGGCCCGCCTGGACACCGACAACATGTTTTTT
TRBD2	TRBV9	.	TRBJ2-3	CASSVQGRGIADTQYF	TGTGCCAGCAGCGTACAAGGGCGGGGGATTGCAGATACGCAGTATTTT
.	TRBV6-5	.	TRBJ1-5	CASKQGRDQPQHF	TGTGCCAGCAAGCAGGGTAGAGATCAGCCCCAGCATTTT
TRBD2	TRBV11-2	.	TRBJ2-1	CASSLGGGNEQFF	TGTGCCAGCAGCTTAGGGGGAGGGAATGAGCAGTTCTTC
TRBD2	TRBV5-1	.	TRBJ2-1	CASSLVLAGGQVWFF	TGCGCCAGCAGCTTGGTCCTAGCGGGGGGGCAGGTATGGTTCTTC
.	TRBV19	.	TRBJ2-1	CASDNYNEQFF	TGTGCCAGTGACAATTACAATGAGCAGTTCTTC
.	TRBV6-6	.	TRBJ2-6	CASTDLGLSGANVLTF	TGTGCCAGCACCGACCTCGGGTTATCTGGGGCCAACGTCCTGACTTTC
TRBD2	TRBV4-1	once	TRBJ2-1	CASSQGSGGLAYNEQFF	TGCGCCAGCAGCCAAGGTTCGGGGGGGCTGGCATACAATGAGCAGTTCTTC
.	TRBV5-5	.	TRBJ2-2	CASSLRQSNTGELFF	TGTGCCAGCAGCTTGAGACAATCCAACACCGGGGAGCTGTTTTTT
.	TRBV2	.	TRBJ2-2	CASSKLGGRAGELFF	TGTGCCAGCAGCAAACTAGGGGGTAGGGCCGGGGAGCTGTTTTTT
.	TRBV21-1	.	TRBJ1-2	CASPEGQGAGYTF	TGTGCCAGCCCGGAGGGACAGGGGGCAGGCTACACCTTC
.	TRBV5-1	few	TRBJ1-6	CASSFNGARDSPLHF	TGCGCCAGCAGCTTCAATGGGGCTAGGGATTCACCCCTCCACTTT
TRBD1	TRBV19	.	TRBJ1-2	CASSIGTGVKGYTF	TGTGCCAGTAGCATTGGGACAGGGGTGAAGGGCTACACCTTC
.	TRBV29-1	once	TRBJ2-5	CSVAGEMQETQYF	TGCAGCGTTGCTGGAGAAATGCAAGAGACCCAGTACTTC
.	TRBV9	.	TRBJ2-3	CASSVNPWTRTDTQYF	TGTGCCAGCAGCGTTAACCCTTGGACTCGCACAGATACGCAGTATTTT
TRBD1	TRBV9	once	TRBJ2-3	CASSAGQGTYTDTQYF	TGTGCCAGCAGCGCCGGACAGGGGACGTACACAGATACGCAGTATTTT
.	TRBV2	.	TRBJ1-4	CASSDGGFNEKLFF	TGTGCCAGCAGTGATGGGGGGTTTAATGAAAAACTGTTTTTT
.	TRBV29-1	.	TRBJ2-1	CSGLALQSYNEQFF	TGCAGCGGATTAGCGTTACAATCCTACAATGAGCAGTTCTTC
.	TRBV12-5	.	TRBJ2-2	CASGRGWAGELFF	TGTGCTAGTGGTAGGGGGTGGGCCGGGGAGCTGTTTTTT
TRBD1	TRBV11-3	.	TRBJ1-1	CASSFSGTADTEAFF	TGTGCCAGCAGCTTCTCCGGGACAGCTGACACTGAAGCTTTCTTT
TRBD1	TRBV5-6	.	TRBJ2-7	CASSSPTGGIYEQYF	TGTGCCAGCAGCTCGCCGACAGGGGGCATTTACGAGCAGTACTTC
.	TRBV24-1	.	TRBJ1-1	CATSGFIGFF	TGTGCCACCTCCGGGTTCATCGGTTTCTTT
TRBD1	TRBV7-3	.	TRBJ2-1	CASSSGQGGRSSYNEQFF	TGTGCCAGCAGCTCGGGACAGGGTGGGCGCAGCTCCTACAATGAGCAGTTCTTC
TRBD1	TRBV4-1	.	TRBJ2-7	CASSQYGQGAREQYF	TGCGCCAGCAGCCAATACGGACAGGGGGCGAGGGAGCAGTACTTC
.	TRBV7-2	.	TRBJ2-1	CASITEVAGSSYNEQFF	TGTGCCAGCATAACAGAGGTGGCGGGGAGCTCCTACAATGAGCAGTTCTTC
TRBD2	TRBV4-3	.	TRBJ2-3	CASSQDIAGSTDTQYF	TGCGCCAGCAGCCAAGACATAGCGGGGAGCACAGATACGCAGTATTTT
.	TRBV19	.	TRBJ1-1	CASSRNSGVNTEAFF	TGTGCCAGTAGTAGGAACTCCGGGGTGAACACTGAAGCTTTCTTT